This is a list of T cell receptor beta chains from one sample in a study of OX40 agonist ivuxolimab in advanced cancers. Produced via immunoSEQ multiplex PCR; TCRdb's table is partial and in-frame only. The data contain some 50,000 clones, around 94% of them singletons. The sequences come from CD4+ or CD8+ T cells sorted from blood, collected in a trial of the OX40 agonist ivuxolimab. Receptor source: an adult with an advanced solid tumor such as melanoma, head and neck, liver or kidney cancer. The CDR3 runs from the conserved cysteine through the conserved F or W. A D gene is named only where the DNA matches it firmly. Clone size is shown for a subset of rows, as once, few, many or a class of expanded clone.

v_call	j_call	d_call	clone_size	cdr3_nt	cdr3_aa
TRBV11-2	TRBJ1-2	TRBD1	few	TGTGCCAGCAGCTTGAGGGACAGGGGCTATGGCTACACCTTC	CASSLRDRGYGYTF
TRBV15	TRBJ2-2	NA	NA	TGTGCCACCAGCAGAGATCTCGCAAGCACCGGGGAGCTGTTTTTT	CATSRDLASTGELFF
TRBV10-1	TRBJ2-3	NA	NA	TGCGCCAGCAGTGGACCCACAGATACGCAGTATTTT	CASSGPTDTQYF
TRBV27	TRBJ2-5	NA	NA	TGTGCCAGCAGTTTTGGAAGGGGGTACGAGACCCAGTACTTC	CASSFGRGYETQYF
TRBV4-3	TRBJ2-7	NA	NA	TGCGCCAGCAGCCCACAATCCGCGGGGTCCCCTTTGAGCTCCTACGAGCAGTACTTC	CASSPQSAGSPLSSYEQYF
TRBV4-1	TRBJ2-7	TRBD2	NA	TGCGCCAGCAGCCAGCTAGCGGGAGGGCCATACGAGCAGTACTTC	CASSQLAGGPYEQYF
TRBV9	TRBJ2-7	TRBD2	NA	TGTGCCAGCAGCGCCCAAGGGACTAGCGGGGGAGAGCAGTACTTC	CASSAQGTSGGEQYF
TRBV19	TRBJ2-5	TRBD2	NA	TGTGCCAGTAGTATAGCCTTGACTAGCGCGCCCCAGTACTTC	CASSIALTSAPQYF
TRBV7-3	TRBJ2-2	NA	NA	TGTGCCAGCAGCTTAAGGAGGAACACCGGGGAGCTGTTTTTT	CASSLRRNTGELFF
TRBV11-1	TRBJ2-1	TRBD1	NA	TGTGCCAGCAGCTTAGTCGACAGGGGGTTGGACAATGAGCAGTTCTTC	CASSLVDRGLDNEQFF
TRBV28	TRBJ1-1	NA	NA	TGTGCCAGCAGGCGAACCTTACGAGCGAGTTTCGGGAACACTGAAGCTTTCTTT	CASRRTLRASFGNTEAFF
TRBV4-3	TRBJ2-2	NA	NA	TGCGCCAGCAGCCTCCGGAGGCTCTCGAACACCGGGGAGCTGTTTTTT	CASSLRRLSNTGELFF
TRBV6-4	TRBJ2-3	NA	NA	TGTGCCAGCAGTGATAGCCAGGAGTACACAGATACGCAGTATTTT	CASSDSQEYTDTQYF
TRBV6-1	TRBJ1-1	NA	NA	TGTGCCAGCAGTGAAATTGTGGCGTCGAACACTGAAGCTTTCTTT	CASSEIVASNTEAFF
TRBV29-1	TRBJ2-5	TRBD2	once	TGCAGCGTTGAAAGCGGGAGAGAGGCAAAAGAGACCCAGTACTTC	CSVESGREAKETQYF
TRBV4-3	TRBJ1-6	TRBD1	NA	TGCGCCAGCAGCCAAGGTCCCGGACAGGTGGGGGTTCCCCTCCACTTT	CASSQGPGQVGVPLHF
TRBV6-6	TRBJ2-3	NA	NA	TGTGCCAGCAGCACAGGGTTCTCTAGCACAGATACGCAGTATTTT	CASSTGFSSTDTQYF
TRBV5-4	TRBJ2-3	NA	NA	TGTGCCAGCAGCCCTGACAATCAGCGGGATACGCAGTATTTT	CASSPDNQRDTQYF
TRBV6-5	TRBJ2-3	NA	NA	TGTGCCAGCAGCACAGGGTTCTCTAGCACAGATACGCAGTATTTT	CASSTGFSSTDTQYF
TRBV13	TRBJ2-7	NA	NA	TGTGCCAGCAGCTTAGGGGGGCCTGCTTTCTACGAGCAGTACTTC	CASSLGGPAFYEQYF
TRBV19	TRBJ1-5	TRBD1	once	TGTGCCAGTACCGGCGGAACAGGGGGAAATCAGCCCCAGCATTTT	CASTGGTGGNQPQHF
TRBV27	TRBJ1-1	NA	NA	TGTGCCAGCAGTAGGGGGGGAAAAGCTTTCTTT	CASSRGGKAFF
TRBV5-1	TRBJ2-7	NA	NA	TGCGCCAGCAGCTCGCCTCGGGGGCTCAGCTCCTACGAGCAGTACTTC	CASSSPRGLSSYEQYF
TRBV28	TRBJ2-7	NA	NA	TGTGCCAGCAGCCCCTGGGGCGGCACTTCCTACGAGCAGTACTTC	CASSPWGGTSYEQYF
TRBV9	TRBJ2-1	TRBD2	NA	TGTGCCAGCAGCGCATCGGGACTAGCGAACAATGAGCAGTTCTTC	CASSASGLANNEQFF
TRBV27	TRBJ2-1	TRBD2	NA	TGTGCCAGCAGTAGACTAGCGGGGTACAATGAGCAGTTCTTC	CASSRLAGYNEQFF
TRBV14	TRBJ2-3	TRBD2	NA	TGTGCCAGCAGGACTAGCGGGTTATCCACAGATACGCAGTATTTT	CASRTSGLSTDTQYF
TRBV5-6	TRBJ2-7	TRBD1	NA	TGTGCCAGCAGCTGGACCGGGACAGGGTTGATAGGCGAGCAGTACTTC	CASSWTGTGLIGEQYF
TRBV4-2	TRBJ1-2	NA	NA	TGTGCCAGCAGCCAAGATATCCCCCAGCGGGGCTACACCTTC	CASSQDIPQRGYTF
TRBV7-9	TRBJ1-1	NA	NA	TGTGCCAGCAGCTTAGCCGACAGTGAAGCTTTCTTT	CASSLADSEAFF
TRBV27	TRBJ2-7	NA	NA	TGTGCCAGCAGTCACGGACAGTACGAGCAGTACTTC	CASSHGQYEQYF
TRBV5-1	TRBJ2-7	TRBD1	once	TGCGTCAGCAGGGGGTTGGACAGGGCCAACGAGCAGTACTTC	CVSRGLDRANEQYF
TRBV11-3	TRBJ2-3	TRBD2	NA	TGTGCCAGCAGCTCCAACAGGCTAGCGGGAGGGCCGTATCGTGTAGATACGCAGTATTTT	CASSSNRLAGGPYRVDTQYF
TRBV27	TRBJ2-5	NA	once	TGTGCCAGCAGTTCCCTACCGGGGGGCGAGGAGACCCAGTACTTC	CASSSLPGGEETQYF
TRBV27	TRBJ1-1	NA	NA	TGTGCCAGCAGTTTATCAGCAGGGACCCTTGAAGCTTTCTTT	CASSLSAGTLEAFF
TRBV7-9	TRBJ2-3	NA	NA	TGTGCCAGCAGTGGGGGGACGCAGTATTTT	CASSGGTQYF
TRBV11-3	TRBJ2-7	NA	NA	TGTGCCAGCAGCACCTGGACGGTTAAAACGGACGAGCAGTACTTC	CASSTWTVKTDEQYF
TRBV6-1	TRBJ1-1	NA	NA	TGTGCGAGCAGGTGGGGTAGTAGCACTGAAGCTTTCTTT	CASRWGSSTEAFF
TRBV6-1	TRBJ2-1	TRBD1	once	TGTGCCAGCAGTGAAACCCTAAGGGGGTACCGAATACAGGGGGAGCAGTTCTTC	CASSETLRGYRIQGEQFF
TRBV5-1	TRBJ2-7	TRBD1	NA	TGCGCCAGCAGCTTGCAGGTTCAGGGGGCCTACGAGCAGTACTTC	CASSLQVQGAYEQYF
TRBV19	TRBJ1-1	NA	NA	TGTGCCAGTAGTGAAAGAGTGTACACTGAAGCTTTCTTT	CASSERVYTEAFF
TRBV18	TRBJ2-1	NA	few	TGTGCCAGCTCACCACCGTGGGGGACAAGCTCCTACAATGAGCAGTTCTTC	CASSPPWGTSSYNEQFF
TRBV5-6	TRBJ2-4	TRBD1	NA	TGTGCCAGCAGCTTGGCCCTACAGGGGGCGCCCAAAAACATTCAGTACTTC	CASSLALQGAPKNIQYF
TRBV7-6	TRBJ2-7	NA	NA	TGTGCCAGCAGCTTAGGGGGACTTTCCTACGAGCAGTACTTC	CASSLGGLSYEQYF
TRBV6-1	TRBJ2-3	NA	NA	TGTGCCAGCAGTGAAGGGGGGGCACGTCCAGATACGCAGTATTTT	CASSEGGARPDTQYF
TRBV5-4	TRBJ1-1	NA	NA	TGTGCCAGCAGCTTAGGGGTATCTGAAGCTTTCTTT	CASSLGVSEAFF
TRBV2	TRBJ1-1	TRBD1	NA	TGTGCCAGCAGTGACCCGACCGGGACAGGGACGACCACTGAAGCTTTCTTT	CASSDPTGTGTTTEAFF
TRBV11-1	TRBJ2-1	TRBD2	NA	TGTGCCAGCAGTCCGGGACTAGCGGGAGTTGAGCAGTTCTTC	CASSPGLAGVEQFF
TRBV6-5	TRBJ2-3	NA	NA	TGTGCCAGCAGTTATACTCCCGGGTCTAGCACAGATACGCAGTATTTT	CASSYTPGSSTDTQYF
TRBV9	TRBJ2-7	NA	NA	TGTGCCAGCAGCGGTGGGGCTGGGGTTGGCAACGAGCAGTACTTC	CASSGGAGVGNEQYF
TRBV6-1	TRBJ1-1	NA	NA	TGTGCCAGCAGTGACGGGGGCCGGGGAGGCACTGAAGCTTTCTTT	CASSDGGRGGTEAFF
TRBV4-3	TRBJ2-1	TRBD2	NA	TGCGCCAGCAGGCCGAGGCTCGCGGGAGGGCCGGATGAGCAGTTCTTC	CASRPRLAGGPDEQFF